A single sample is the source of the 9 T cell receptor beta chains below, sequenced in a study of blood T cell repertoires in COVID-19. Using immunoSEQ multiplex PCR, the repertoire was profiled, and TCRdb retains in-frame clones only, with some absent. In the table there are about 150,000 clones, approximately 80% of which are singletons. The sample taken for sequencing was peripheral blood. The receptors derive from an older woman with COVID-19, enrolled during active disease.

This clone was counted a single time. V and J are TRBV6-5 and TRBJ1-5, with a tentative D call TRBD1 (5 bases). The CDR3 runs 15 residues. With 11 bases removed from V and 1 base from J, the gap between germline ends came to 18 bases. Germline lookup yields CDR1 MNHEY and CDR2 SVGAGI. Here the CDR3 reads CALKGSGPSNQPQHF. In DNA form, the CDR3 reads TGTGCCCTCAAGGGGTCGGGCCCCAGCAATCAGCCCCAGCATTTT.

Notes on this clone: The junction departs from the called germline gene at one end, perhaps through a read error. V usage is TRBV3-1 (or the pseudogene TRBV3-2) and J usage is TRBJ1-3; tentative D call: TRBD1 (5 bases). The germline V gene has CDR1 LGHDT and CDR2 YNNKEL (reference sequence). The CDR3 extends over 15 amino acids. CDR3 amino acids: CAGSHGAVSGNTIYF. CDR3 in DNA: TGTGCCGGCAGCCATGGGGCGGTCTCTGGAAACACCATATATTTT.

The gene calls are TRBV11-3 and TRBJ1-3; 9 bases are a match to TRBD1. Trimming at V came to 4 bases and at J to 4 bases, leaving 5 bases not matched to a gene. The CDR3 has 15 amino acids. Germline V gene lookup returns CDR1 SGHNT and CDR2 YENEEA. The CDR3 DNA is TGTGCCAGCAGCTCACAGGGGGCTGCGGGAAACACCATATATTTT. Protein product: CASSSQGAAGNTIYF.

The chain couples TRBV2 to TRBJ2-1; the D gene is possibly TRBD1 (6 bases). The CDR3 is made up of 15 amino acids. Germline V gene sequence: CDR1 SNHLY, CDR2 FYNNEI. V lost 3 bases, J lost 4 bases, and 13 bases lay in between. The CDR3 protein is CASSDRGAVYNEQFF. The CDR3 DNA sequence: TGTGCCAGCAGTGACAGGGGCGCCGTATACAATGAGCAGTTCTTC.

The chain carries TRBV5-1 and TRBJ2-1; 9 bases are shared with TRBD2. CDR1 is SGHRS, CDR2 YFSETQ, per germline. The CDR3 length is 15 residues. The trim removed 1 base at V and 4 bases at J, leaving 3 bases unmatched. The CDR3 sequence is CASSLPTSGYNEQFF. Written as DNA, the CDR3 is TGCGCCAGCAGCTTGCCGACTAGCGGTTACAATGAGCAGTTCTTC.

This clone was seen a single time. The J gene is TRBJ2-1, the V gene TRBV3-1 (or the pseudogene TRBV3-2); D might be TRBD2 (6 bases). The CDR3 covers 15 residues. Looked up from germline, CDR1 is LGHDT and CDR2 is YNNKEL (reference sequence). Trimming removed 2 bases from V and 7 bases from J, with 15 bases in between. The CDR3 nucleotides are TGTGCCAGCAGCCAACGGGGGATCCGCCTAAATGAGCAGTTCTTC. Amino acid sequence: CASSQRGIRLNEQFF.

The chain carries TRBV6-1 and TRBJ1-5, with a possible D match to TRBD1 (5 bases). V was clipped by 2 bases and J by 9 bases, with 11 bases between them. This CDR3 is built from 13 residues. Germline CDR1 reads MNHNS; CDR2 reads SASEGT. The CDR3 DNA follows: TGTGCCAGCAGTGAACCCAGGGAGGGGCCCCAGCATTTT. It translates to CASSEPREGPQHF.

The CDR3 sequence is CASSLQGLRETQYF. For the CDR3, the DNA is TGCGCCAGCAGCTTGCAGGGGTTGCGAGAGACCCAGTACTTC. The chain combines TRBV5-1 with TRBJ2-5, with D tentatively TRBD1 (6 bases). Trimming shortened V by 1 base and J by 4 bases, and 11 bases separated the two germline ends. Germline CDR1 SGHRS, CDR2 YFSETQ. The CDR3 totals 14 residues.

This clone was found once. The rearrangement joins TRBV25-1 to TRBJ2-5, with TRBD2 matching over 7 bases. V gave up 4 bases and J gave up 2 bases; unmatched junction bases: 7. CDR1 is MGHDK and CDR2 is SYGVNS in the germline V gene. This CDR3 has 15 amino acids. Written as DNA, the CDR3 is TGTGCCAGCAGTGTGGGCGGGAGCGTACAAGAGACCCAGTACTTC. Translation gives CASSVGGSVQETQYF.